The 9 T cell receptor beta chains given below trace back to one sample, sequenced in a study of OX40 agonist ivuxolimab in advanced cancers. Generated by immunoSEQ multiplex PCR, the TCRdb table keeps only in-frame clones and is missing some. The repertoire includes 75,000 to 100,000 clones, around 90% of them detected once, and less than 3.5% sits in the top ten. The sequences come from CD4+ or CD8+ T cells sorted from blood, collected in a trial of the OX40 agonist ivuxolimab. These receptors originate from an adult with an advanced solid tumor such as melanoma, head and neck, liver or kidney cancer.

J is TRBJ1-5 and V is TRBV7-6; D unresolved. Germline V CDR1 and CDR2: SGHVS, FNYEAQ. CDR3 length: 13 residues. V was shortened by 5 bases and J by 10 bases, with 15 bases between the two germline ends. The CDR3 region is CASSTDEGSPQHF. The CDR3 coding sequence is TGTGCCAGCAGCACCGATGAGGGAAGCCCCCAGCATTTT.

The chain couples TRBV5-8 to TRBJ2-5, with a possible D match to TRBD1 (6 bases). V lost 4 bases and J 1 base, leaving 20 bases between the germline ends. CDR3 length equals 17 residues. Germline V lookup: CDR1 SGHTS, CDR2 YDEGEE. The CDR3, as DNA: TGTGCCAGCAGCCTTTGGATTGAGACAGGTGGCCAAGAGACCCAGTACTTC. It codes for CASSLWIETGGQETQYF.

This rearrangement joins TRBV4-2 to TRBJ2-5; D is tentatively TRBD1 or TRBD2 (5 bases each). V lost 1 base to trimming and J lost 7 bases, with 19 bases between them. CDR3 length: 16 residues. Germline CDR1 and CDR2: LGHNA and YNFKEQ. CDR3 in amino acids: CASSQVGDSTRGTQYF. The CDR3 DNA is TGTGCCAGCAGCCAAGTAGGCGACAGCACGAGGGGGACCCAGTACTTC.

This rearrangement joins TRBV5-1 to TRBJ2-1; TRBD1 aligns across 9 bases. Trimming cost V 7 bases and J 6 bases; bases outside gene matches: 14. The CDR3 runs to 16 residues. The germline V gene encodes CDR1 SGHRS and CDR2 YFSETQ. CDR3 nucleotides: TGCGCCAGCGTCGAAAATCCCGGGACAGGGCTCAATGAGCAGTTCTTC. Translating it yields CASVENPGTGLNEQFF.

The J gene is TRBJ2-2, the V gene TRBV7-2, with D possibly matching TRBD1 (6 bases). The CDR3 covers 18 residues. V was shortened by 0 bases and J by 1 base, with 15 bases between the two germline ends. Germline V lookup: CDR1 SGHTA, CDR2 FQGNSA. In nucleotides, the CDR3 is TGTGCCAGCAGCTTAGCCAGAGGTTGGGGGCGGAACACCGGGGAGCTGTTTTTT. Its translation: CASSLARGWGRNTGELFF.

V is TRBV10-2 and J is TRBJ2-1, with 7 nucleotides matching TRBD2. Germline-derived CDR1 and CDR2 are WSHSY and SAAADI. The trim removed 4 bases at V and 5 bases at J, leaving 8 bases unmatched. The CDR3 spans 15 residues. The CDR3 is CASSGGVAGDNEQFF. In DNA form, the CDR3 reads TGCGCCAGCAGTGGAGGAGTAGCGGGCGACAATGAGCAGTTCTTC.

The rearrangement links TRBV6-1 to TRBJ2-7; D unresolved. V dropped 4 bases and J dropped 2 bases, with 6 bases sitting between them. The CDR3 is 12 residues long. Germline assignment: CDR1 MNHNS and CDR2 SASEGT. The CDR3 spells CASSGRAYEQYF. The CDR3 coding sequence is TGTGCCAGCAGTGGTCGGGCCTACGAGCAGTACTTC.

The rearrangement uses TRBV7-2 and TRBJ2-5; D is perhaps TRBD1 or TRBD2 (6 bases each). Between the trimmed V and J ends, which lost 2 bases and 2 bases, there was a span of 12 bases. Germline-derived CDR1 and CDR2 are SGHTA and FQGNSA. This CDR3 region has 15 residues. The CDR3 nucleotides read TGTGCCAGCAGCTTAAACGGGGGCCCTCAAGAGACCCAGTACTTC. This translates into CASSLNGGPQETQYF.

CDR3 sequence (DNA): TGTGCCAGCAGCCGGCCGAACTACGAGCAGTACTTC. This encodes CASSRPNYEQYF. This chain uses TRBV27 with TRBJ2-7; D is uncertain. Per the germline V gene, CDR1 is MNHEY and CDR2 is SMNVEV (reference sequence). Between the trimmed V and J ends, which lost 6 bases and 3 bases, there was a span of 9 bases. The CDR3 covers 12 residues.